This record looks at one T cell receptor (beta chain) sequence and its context. The PCR ran on 60 Vbeta and 13 Jbeta primers. Profiled with immunoSEQ multiplex PCR; TCRdb holds only in-frame clones, not every one. The table lists approximately 30,000 clones, 65% to 70% of them singletons, with roughly a tenth in the top ten. CDR3 length: 15 residues. J gave up 0 bases and V 2 bases, and 4 bases lay outside the gene matches. CDR1 is MNHEY and CDR2 is SVGAGI in the germline V gene. This sample was taken from a study of cytomegalovirus exposure and HLA in healthy donors. Sequenced material: PBMCs. The receptor was derived from a man aged 35 to 55 in good health and CMV-seropositive. The J gene is TRBJ2-7, the V gene TRBV6-5; 7 bases line up with TRBD2. The CDR3 sequence: CASSYGGESSYEQYF. DNA of the CDR3: TGTGCCAGCAGTTACGGGGGGGAAAGCTCCTACGAGCAGTACTTC.